This T cell receptor beta chain was recorded in a study of regulatory T cells in long-lasting Graves disease. Investigators prepared the TCR beta libraries by applying iRepertoire HTBI primers and Arm-PCR of CDR3 regions. One entry per CDR3 protein, called by TCRdb with MiXCR from the multiplex PCR reads. The sample carries 450,000 or so distinct CDR3 sequences, under 25% recorded once. About this clonotype itself: An end of the junction does not agree with germline; a read error may underlie this.

As for time point: persistent/refractory GD, antithyroid drugs over 5 years with positive TRAb. PBMC RNA was the source of the TCR library. American Thyroid Association guidelines defined how Graves' disease was diagnosed. Per germline, CDR1 SQVTM and CDR2 ANQGSEA. The CDR3 length is 13 residues. The TCR was taken from a female donor with Graves disease. The material was peripheral blood mononuclear cells (PBMCs), obtained when the disease was refractory, from a patient treated with antithyroid drugs. The V and J genes are TRBV29-1 and TRBJ2-7; 10 bases agree with TRBD1. For the CDR3, the DNA is TGCAGCGTTGCGACAGGGGGCAGCTACGAGCAGTGCTTC. It is translated as CSVATGGSYEQCF.